This paragraph reports one TCR beta chain. Antigen unknown. The PCR made use of 60 Vbeta and 13 Jbeta primers. Assay used: immunoSEQ multiplex PCR; TCRdb lists only in-frame clones, some missing. The sample lists around 89,000 clones, more than 65% occurring once. This record comes from a study of cytomegalovirus exposure and HLA in healthy donors. The study's findings and limits: When the data were analyzed later, several of the most significant clusters appeared to be linked to common viral pathogens.

The germline V gene encodes CDR1 SGHRS and CDR2 YFSETQ. V was cut by 0 bases and J by 5 bases, with 12 bases left in between. This CDR3 contains 15 residues. The TCR sequence derives from a girl aged 2 to 9 in good health and CMV-seropositive. Source material: PBMCs. The rearrangement uses TRBV5-1 and TRBJ2-1; TRBD2 might be the D (6 bases). The CDR3 nucleotides read TGCGCCAGCAGCTTGGTTACGGGAGTGAACAATGAGCAGTTCTTC. Its translation is CASSLVTGVNNEQFF.